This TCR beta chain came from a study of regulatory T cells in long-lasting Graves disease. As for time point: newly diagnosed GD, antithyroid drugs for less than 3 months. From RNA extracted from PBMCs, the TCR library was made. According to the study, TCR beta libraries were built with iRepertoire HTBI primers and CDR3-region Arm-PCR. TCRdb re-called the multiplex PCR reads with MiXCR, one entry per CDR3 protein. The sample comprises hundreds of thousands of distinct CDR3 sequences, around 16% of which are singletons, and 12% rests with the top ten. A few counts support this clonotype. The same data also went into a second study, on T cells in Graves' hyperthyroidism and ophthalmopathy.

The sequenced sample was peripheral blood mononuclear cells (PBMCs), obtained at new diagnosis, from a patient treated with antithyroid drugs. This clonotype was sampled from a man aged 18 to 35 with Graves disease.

CDR3 coding DNA: TGCGCCAGCAGCTCCCAGGGAGCGGGGGTGACAGATACGCAGTATTTT. Translation: CASSSQGAGVTDTQYF. The V call is TRBV5-1, the J call TRBJ2-3; 8 bases align to TRBD2. Germline loops: CDR1 SGHRS, CDR2 YFSETQ. V gave up 3 bases and J gave up 3 bases; unmatched junction bases: 9. The CDR3 totals 16 residues. Full variable domain (outside the CDR3, taken from reference TRBV5-1 and TRBJ2-3): KAGVTQTPRYLIKTRGQQVTLSCSPISGHRSVSWYQQTPGQGLQFLFEYFSETQRNKGNFPGRFSGRQFSNSRSEMNVSTLELGDSALYLCASSSQGAGVTDTQYFGPGTRLTVL.